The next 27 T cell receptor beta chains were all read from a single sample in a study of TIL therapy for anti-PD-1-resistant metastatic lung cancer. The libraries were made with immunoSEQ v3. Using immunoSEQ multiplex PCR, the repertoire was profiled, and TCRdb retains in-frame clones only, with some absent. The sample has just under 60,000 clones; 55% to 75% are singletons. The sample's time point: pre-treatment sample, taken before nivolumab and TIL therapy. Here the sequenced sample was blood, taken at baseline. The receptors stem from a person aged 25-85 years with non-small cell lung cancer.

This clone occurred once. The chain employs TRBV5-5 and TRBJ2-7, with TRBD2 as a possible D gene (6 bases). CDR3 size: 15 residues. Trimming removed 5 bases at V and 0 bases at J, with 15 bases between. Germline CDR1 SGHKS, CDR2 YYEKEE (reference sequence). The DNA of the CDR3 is TGTGCCAGCAGTCCCGGACCGCGGGGCTCCTACGAGCAGTACTTC. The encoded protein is CASSPGPRGSYEQYF.

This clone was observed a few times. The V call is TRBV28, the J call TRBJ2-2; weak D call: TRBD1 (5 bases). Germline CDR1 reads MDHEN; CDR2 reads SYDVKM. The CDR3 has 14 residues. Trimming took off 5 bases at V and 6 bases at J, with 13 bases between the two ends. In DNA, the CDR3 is TGTGCCAGCAGTCTTCCCGCAGGGTCCGGGGAGCTGTTTTTT. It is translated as CASSLPAGSGELFF.

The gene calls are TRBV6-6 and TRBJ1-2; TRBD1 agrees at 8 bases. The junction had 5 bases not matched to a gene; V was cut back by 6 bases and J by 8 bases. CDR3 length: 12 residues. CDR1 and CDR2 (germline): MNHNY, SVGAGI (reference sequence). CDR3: CASSKQGDGYTF. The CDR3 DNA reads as TGTGCCAGCAGCAAACAGGGGGACGGCTACACCTTC.

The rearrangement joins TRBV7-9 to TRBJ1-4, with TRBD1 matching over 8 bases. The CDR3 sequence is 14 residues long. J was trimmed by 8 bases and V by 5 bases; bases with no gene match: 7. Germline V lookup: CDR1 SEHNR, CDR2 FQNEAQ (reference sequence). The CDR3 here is CASSRTGWNEKLFF. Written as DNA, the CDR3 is TGTGCCAGCAGCAGGACAGGGTGGAACGAAAAACTGTTTTTT.

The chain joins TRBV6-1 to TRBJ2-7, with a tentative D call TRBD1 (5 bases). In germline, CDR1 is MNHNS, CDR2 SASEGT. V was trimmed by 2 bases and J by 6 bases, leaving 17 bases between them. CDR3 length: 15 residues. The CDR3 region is CASSEFSAWGGEQYF. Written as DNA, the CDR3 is TGTGCCAGCAGTGAATTCTCCGCCTGGGGCGGCGAGCAGTACTTC.

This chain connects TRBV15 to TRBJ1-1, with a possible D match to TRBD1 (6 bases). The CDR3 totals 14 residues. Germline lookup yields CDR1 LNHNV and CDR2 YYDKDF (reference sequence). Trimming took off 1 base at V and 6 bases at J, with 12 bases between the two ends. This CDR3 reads CATSRVRGRAEAFF. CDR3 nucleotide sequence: TGTGCCACCAGCAGAGTAAGGGGGAGGGCTGAAGCTTTCTTT. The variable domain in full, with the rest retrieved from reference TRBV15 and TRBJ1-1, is DAMVIQNPRYQVTQFGKPVTLSCSQTLNHNVMYWYQQKSSQAPKLLFHYYDKDFNNEADTPDNFQSRRPNTSFCFLDIRSPGLGDTAMYLCATSRVRGRAEAFFGQGTRLTVV.

As DNA, the CDR3 is TGTGCCAGTAGTACCCCGACAGGGAAGGGGGAGACCCAGTACTTC. Translating gives CASSTPTGKGETQYF. The gene calls are TRBV19 and TRBJ2-5; 7 bases are shared with TRBD1. V shed 4 bases and J 5 bases; nucleotides not matched to a gene: 10. In germline, CDR1 is LNHDA, CDR2 SQIVND (reference sequence). The CDR3 consists of 15 residues.

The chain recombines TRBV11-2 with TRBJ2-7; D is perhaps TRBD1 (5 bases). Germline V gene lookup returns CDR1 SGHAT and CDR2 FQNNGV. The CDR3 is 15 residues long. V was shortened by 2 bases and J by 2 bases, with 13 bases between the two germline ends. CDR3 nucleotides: TGTGCCAGCAGCTTAACTTGGGGCTCGCCCTACGAGCAGTACTTC. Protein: CASSLTWGSPYEQYF.

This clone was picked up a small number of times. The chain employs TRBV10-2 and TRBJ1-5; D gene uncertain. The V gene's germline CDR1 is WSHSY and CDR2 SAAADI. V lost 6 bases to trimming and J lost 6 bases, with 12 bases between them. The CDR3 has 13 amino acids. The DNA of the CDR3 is TGCGCCAGCAGGGGAGGTTTGGGTCAGCCCCAGCATTTT. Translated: CASRGGLGQPQHF.

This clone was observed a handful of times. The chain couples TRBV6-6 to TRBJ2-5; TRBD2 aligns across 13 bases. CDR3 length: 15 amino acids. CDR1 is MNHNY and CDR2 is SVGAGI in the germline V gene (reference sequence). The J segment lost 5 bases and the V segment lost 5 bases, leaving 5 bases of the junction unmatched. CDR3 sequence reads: CASSPGLAGRETQYF. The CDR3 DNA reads TGTGCCAGCAGTCCGGGACTAGCGGGGAGGGAGACCCAGTACTTC.

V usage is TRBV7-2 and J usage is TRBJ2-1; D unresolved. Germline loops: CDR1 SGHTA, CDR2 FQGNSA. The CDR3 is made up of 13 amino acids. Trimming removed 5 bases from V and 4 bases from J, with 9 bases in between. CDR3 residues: CASSPLGYNEQFF. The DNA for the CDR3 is TGTGCCAGCAGCCCGCTGGGATACAATGAGCAGTTCTTC.

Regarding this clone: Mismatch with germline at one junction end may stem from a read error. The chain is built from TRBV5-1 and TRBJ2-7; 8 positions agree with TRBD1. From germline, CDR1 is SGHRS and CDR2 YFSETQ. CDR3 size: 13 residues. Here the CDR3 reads CASSLGDRYGQYF. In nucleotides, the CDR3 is TGCGCCAGCAGCTTGGGGGACAGGTACGGGCAGTACTTC.

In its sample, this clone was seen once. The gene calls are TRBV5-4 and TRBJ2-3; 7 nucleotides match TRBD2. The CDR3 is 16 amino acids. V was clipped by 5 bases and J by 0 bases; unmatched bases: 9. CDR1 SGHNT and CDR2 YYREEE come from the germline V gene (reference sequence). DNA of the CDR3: TGTGCCAGCAGTACGGCGGGCGGGAGCAGCACAGATACGCAGTATTTT. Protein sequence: CASSTAGGSSTDTQYF.

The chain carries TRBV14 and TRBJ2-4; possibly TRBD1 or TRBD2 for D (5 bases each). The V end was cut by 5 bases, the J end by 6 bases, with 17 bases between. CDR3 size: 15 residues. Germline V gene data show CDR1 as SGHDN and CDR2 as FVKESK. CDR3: CASSYQTGTTNIQYF. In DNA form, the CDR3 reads TGTGCCAGCAGCTATCAAACCGGGACCACAAACATTCAGTACTTC.

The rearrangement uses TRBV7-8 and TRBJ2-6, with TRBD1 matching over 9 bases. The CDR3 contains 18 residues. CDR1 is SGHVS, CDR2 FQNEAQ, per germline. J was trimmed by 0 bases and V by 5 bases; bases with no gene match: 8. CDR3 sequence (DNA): TGTGCCAGCAGCCCGTACACACAGGGGGCCTCTGGGGCCAACGTCCTGACTTTC. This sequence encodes CASSPYTQGASGANVLTF.

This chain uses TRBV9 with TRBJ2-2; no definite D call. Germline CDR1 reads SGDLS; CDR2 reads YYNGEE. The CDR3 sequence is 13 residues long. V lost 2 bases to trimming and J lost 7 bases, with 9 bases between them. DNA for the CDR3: TGTGCCAGCAGCGTGCTTTCTTTCGGGGAGCTGTTTTTT. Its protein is CASSVLSFGELFF.

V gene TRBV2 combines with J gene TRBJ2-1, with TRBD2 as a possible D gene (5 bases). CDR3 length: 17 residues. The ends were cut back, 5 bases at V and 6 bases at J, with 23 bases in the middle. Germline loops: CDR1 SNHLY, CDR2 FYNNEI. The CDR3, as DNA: TGTGCCAGCAGTCTTGTTCGGGGAAGGGCCTGGGCCAATGAGCAGTTCTTC. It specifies CASSLVRGRAWANEQFF.

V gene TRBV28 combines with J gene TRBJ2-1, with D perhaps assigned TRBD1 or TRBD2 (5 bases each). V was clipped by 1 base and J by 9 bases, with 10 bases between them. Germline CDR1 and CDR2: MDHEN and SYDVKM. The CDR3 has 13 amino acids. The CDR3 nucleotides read TGTGCCAGCAGTTTATCCCCGGGGACTGAGCAGTTCTTC. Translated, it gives CASSLSPGTEQFF.

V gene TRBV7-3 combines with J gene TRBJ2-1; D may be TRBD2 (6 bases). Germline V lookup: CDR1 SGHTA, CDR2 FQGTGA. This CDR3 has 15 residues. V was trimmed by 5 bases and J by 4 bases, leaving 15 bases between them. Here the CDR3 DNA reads TGTGCCAGCAGCCCGACCCGGGACTTATACAATGAGCAGTTCTTC. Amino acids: CASSPTRDLYNEQFF. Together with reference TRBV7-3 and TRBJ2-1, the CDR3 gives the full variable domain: GAGVSQTPSNKVTEKGKYVELRCDPISGHTALYWYRQSLGQGPEFLIYFQGTGAADDSGLPNDRFFAVRPEGSVSTLKIQRTERGDSAVYLCASSPTRDLYNEQFFGPGTRLTVL.

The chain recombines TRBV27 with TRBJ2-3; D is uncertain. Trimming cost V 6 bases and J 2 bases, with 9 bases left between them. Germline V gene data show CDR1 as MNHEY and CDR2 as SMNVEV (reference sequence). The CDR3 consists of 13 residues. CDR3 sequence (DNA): TGTGCCAGCAGACCGGAGTACACAGATACGCAGTATTTT. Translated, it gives CASRPEYTDTQYF.

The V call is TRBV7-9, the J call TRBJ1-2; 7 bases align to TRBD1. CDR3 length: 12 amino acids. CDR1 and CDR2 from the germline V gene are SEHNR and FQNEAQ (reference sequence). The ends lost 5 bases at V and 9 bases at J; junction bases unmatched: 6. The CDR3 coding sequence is TGTGCCAGCAGCCCAGGGGGGGAGAGCTACACCTTC. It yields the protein CASSPGGESYTF.

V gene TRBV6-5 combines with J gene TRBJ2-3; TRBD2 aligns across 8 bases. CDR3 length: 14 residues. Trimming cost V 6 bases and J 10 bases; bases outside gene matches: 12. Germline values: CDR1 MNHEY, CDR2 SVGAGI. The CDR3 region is CASRNAGGARAQYF. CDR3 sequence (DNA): TGTGCCAGCAGGAATGCGGGGGGCGCCAGGGCGCAGTATTTT.

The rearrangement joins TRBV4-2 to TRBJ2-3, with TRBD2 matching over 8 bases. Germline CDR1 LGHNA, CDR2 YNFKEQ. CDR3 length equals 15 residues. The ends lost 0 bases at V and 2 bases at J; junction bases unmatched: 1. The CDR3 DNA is TGTGCCAGCAGCCAAGATAGCGGGGTCACAGATACGCAGTATTTT. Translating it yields CASSQDSGVTDTQYF.

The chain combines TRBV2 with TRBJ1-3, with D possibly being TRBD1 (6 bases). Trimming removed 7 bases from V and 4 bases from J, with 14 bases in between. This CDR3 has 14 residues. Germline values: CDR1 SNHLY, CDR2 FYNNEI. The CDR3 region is CASMSRGYGNTIYF. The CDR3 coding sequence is TGTGCCAGCATGTCGAGGGGGTACGGAAACACCATATATTTT. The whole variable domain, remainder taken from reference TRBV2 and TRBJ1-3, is EPEVTQTPSHQVTQMGQEVILRCVPISNHLYFYWYRQILGQKVEFLVSFYNNEISEKSEIFDDQFSVERPDGSNFTLKIRSTKLEDSAMYFCASMSRGYGNTIYFGEGSWLTVV.

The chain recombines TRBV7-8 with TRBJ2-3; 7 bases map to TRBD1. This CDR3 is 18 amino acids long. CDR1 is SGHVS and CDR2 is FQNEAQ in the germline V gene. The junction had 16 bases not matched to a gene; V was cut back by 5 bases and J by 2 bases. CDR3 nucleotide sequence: TGTGCCAGCAGCGGAATAGGGGGCCCAGGGTCAAACACAGATACGCAGTATTTT. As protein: CASSGIGGPGSNTDTQYF.

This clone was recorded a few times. CDR3 in amino acids: CAISDSYNSPLHF. DNA of the CDR3: TGTGCCATCAGTGACAGTTATAATTCACCCCTCCACTTT. The chain employs TRBV10-3 and TRBJ1-6; D not resolved. The CDR3 runs to 13 residues. Germline V gene data show CDR1 as ENHRY and CDR2 as SYGVKD. Trimming left V 3 bases short and J 4 bases short, with 4 bases between.

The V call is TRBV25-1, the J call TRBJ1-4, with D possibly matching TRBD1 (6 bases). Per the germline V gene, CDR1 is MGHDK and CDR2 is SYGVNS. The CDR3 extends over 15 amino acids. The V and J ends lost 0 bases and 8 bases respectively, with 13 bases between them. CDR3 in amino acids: CASSEYGRGEEKLFF. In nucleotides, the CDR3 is TGTGCCAGCAGTGAATACGGCAGGGGTGAGGAAAAACTGTTTTTT.